A single sample is the source of the 13 T cell receptor beta chains below, sequenced in a study of cytomegalovirus exposure and HLA in healthy donors. The primer mix had 60 Vbeta and 13 Jbeta primers. Only in-frame clones appear in the TCRdb table, and some are missing; sequencing was by immunoSEQ multiplex PCR. The sample yields about 150,000 clones, 76% seen once. Input material: PBMCs. The receptors come from a male donor in good health and CMV-seronegative.

The CDR3 DNA follows: TGTGCCAGCAGCTTAGATCGCCCCGCACGGACACTCGAGCAGTACTTC. Translated: CASSLDRPARTLEQYF. The chain combines TRBV11-2 with TRBJ2-7, with a weak D call TRBD1 (5 bases). Germline V lookup: CDR1 SGHAT, CDR2 FQNNGV. V dropped 0 bases and J dropped 6 bases, with 18 bases sitting between them. The CDR3 is 16 residues long.

This clone is a singleton in its sample. V usage is TRBV6-8 and J usage is TRBJ1-3; no clear D. The CDR3 consists of 13 residues. The V gene's germline CDR1 is MNHGY and CDR2 SAAAGT. V was pared by 5 bases and J by 4 bases, with 9 bases between. CDR3 region: CASSTPQGNTIYF. CDR3 nucleotides: TGTGCCAGCAGTACTCCCCAAGGAAACACCATATATTTT.

This chain uses TRBV29-1 with TRBJ2-7; the D is unclear. The CDR3 runs to 12 residues. V lost 3 bases, J lost 4 bases, and 10 bases lay in between. Germline CDR1 and CDR2: SQVTM and ANQGSEA. This CDR3 reads CSVETGRYEQYF. The CDR3 DNA follows: TGCAGCGTTGAGACTGGCCGGTACGAGCAGTACTTC.

As to this clone: At one boundary the junction diverges from the germline segment, which might be a read error. The V call is TRBV7-9, the J call TRBJ1-1; maybe TRBD1 (5 bases). The length of the CDR3 is 15 residues. Per the germline V gene, CDR1 is SEHNR and CDR2 is FQNEAQ (reference sequence). CDR3 sequence reads: CSSSTRVSGNTEAFF. The CDR3 coding sequence is TGTTCCAGCAGCACCAGGGTATCTGGGAACACTGAAGCTTTCTTT. Supplemented by reference TRBV7-9 and TRBJ1-1, the full variable domain reads DTGVSQNPRHKITKRGQNVTFRCDPISEHNRLYWYRQTLGQGPEFLTYFQNEAQLEKSRLLSDRFSAERPKGSFSTLEIQRTEQGDSAMYLCSSSTRVSGNTEAFFGQGTRLTVV.

V usage is TRBV4-3 and J usage is TRBJ2-1, with 11 bases that match TRBD1. V dropped 0 bases and J dropped 4; count of bases not matched to a gene: 2. The CDR3 is 16 residues long. The germline V gene encodes CDR1 LGHNA and CDR2 YSLEER. The CDR3 is CASSQDRDRGYNEQFF. The DNA of the CDR3 is TGCGCCAGCAGCCAAGATAGGGACAGGGGGTACAATGAGCAGTTCTTC.

This clone occurred a few times. The V gene is TRBV10-3, the J gene TRBJ2-3; 7 bases line up with TRBD1. The germline gives CDR1 ENHRY, CDR2 SYGVKD. After removal of 5 bases from V and 7 bases from J, the junction contained 6 bases not matched to a gene. This CDR3 is built from 13 residues. The CDR3 loop is CAISLTGPNTQYF. The CDR3 bases are TGTGCCATCAGTCTGACAGGGCCGAATACGCAGTATTTT.

V usage is TRBV27 and J usage is TRBJ2-7; 11 nucleotides match TRBD1. Germline V gene lookup returns CDR1 MNHEY and CDR2 SMNVEV (reference sequence). The CDR3 sequence is 15 residues long. Trimming at V came to 7 bases and at J to 3 bases, leaving 8 bases not matched to a gene. The CDR3 protein is CASTSGQGVIYEQYF. CDR3 coding DNA: TGTGCCAGCACCTCGGGACAGGGGGTTATCTACGAGCAGTACTTC.

The genes are TRBV30 and TRBJ2-2; 9 nucleotides match TRBD2. From germline, CDR1 is GTSNPN and CDR2 SVGIG (reference sequence). The V gene end was trimmed by 5 bases and the J gene end by 9 bases; junction bases not matched to a gene: 16. This CDR3 has 16 amino acids. Here the CDR3 DNA reads TGTGCCTGGTCACGCCTAACTGTAGCGGGAGACAGGGAGCTGTTTTTT. Residues: CAWSRLTVAGDRELFF.

The chain combines TRBV2 with TRBJ2-5; TRBD1 agrees at 7 bases. Per the germline V gene, CDR1 is SNHLY and CDR2 is FYNNEI. The CDR3 totals 13 residues. V lost 6 bases to trimming and J lost 3 bases; unmatched junction nucleotides: 4. CDR3 in amino acids: CASSGDREETQYF. For the CDR3, the DNA is TGTGCCAGCAGCGGAGACAGGGAAGAGACCCAGTACTTC.

The chain uses TRBV7-6 and TRBJ2-7; D might be TRBD1 (6 bases). The germline CDR1 and CDR2 sequences are SGHVS and FNYEAQ. V shed 2 bases and J shed 0 bases, with 11 bases lying between them. This CDR3 comprises 15 residues. The CDR3 spells CASSLMTGSSYEQYF. CDR3 bases: TGTGCCAGCAGCTTAATGACAGGTAGCTCCTACGAGCAGTACTTC.

This clone showed up just once. The rearrangement uses TRBV7-2 and TRBJ2-5, with 7 bases matching TRBD2. The CDR3 extends over 15 amino acids. With V trimmed by 1 base and J by 3 bases, 5 bases remained unmatched. Germline CDR1 reads SGHTA; CDR2 reads FQGNSA. For the CDR3, the DNA is TGTGCCAGCAGCTTAGTTGGGACTACCGAAGAGACCCAGTACTTC. Protein: CASSLVGTTEETQYF.

The chain carries TRBV5-1 and TRBJ2-6; D unclear. Germline loops: CDR1 SGHRS, CDR2 YFSETQ. Trimming removed 0 bases at V and 4 bases at J, with 5 bases between. There are 14 residues in the CDR3. The CDR3 loop reads CASSLAEGANVLTF. The CDR3 nucleotides are TGCGCCAGCAGCTTGGCGGAGGGGGCCAACGTCCTGACTTTC. Based on the CDR3 plus reference TRBV5-1 and TRBJ2-6, the full variable domain is KAGVTQTPRYLIKTRGQQVTLSCSPISGHRSVSWYQQTPGQGLQFLFEYFSETQRNKGNFPGRFSGRQFSNSRSEMNVSTLELGDSALYLCASSLAEGANVLTFGAGSRLTVL.

The chain recombines TRBV29-1 with TRBJ2-2; 9 nucleotides align to TRBD2. This CDR3 has 12 amino acids. Germline values: CDR1 SQVTM, CDR2 ANQGSEA. The CDR3 sequence is CTVAGVAGELFF. CDR3 DNA: TGCACCGTAGCGGGAGTAGCCGGGGAGCTGTTTTTT.